Given below is one T cell receptor beta chain in context. What it binds is unknown. Some clones are missing from TCRdb's copy, which holds only in-frame ones; the method was immunoSEQ multiplex PCR. The sample includes about 130,000 clones, around 96% of them seen just once. CDR3 length: 15 residues. Germline V CDR1 and CDR2: MNHNS, SASEGT. Trimming cost V 4 bases and J 3 bases; bases outside gene matches: 6. The entry originates in a study of cytomegalovirus exposure and HLA in healthy donors. Whole-study findings and limits: The tendency of first-cohort TCR clusters to co-occur in the 120 or so validation repertoires emerged from a later analysis.

While the first cohort had hundreds of subjects, the donors belonged to the separate validation cohort of roughly 120 subjects. This receptor was obtained from a man between 18 and 35 years old in good health and CMV-seronegative. This sequence joins TRBV6-1 and TRBJ2-1, with 7 bases lining up with TRBD2. The sequenced material came from PBMCs. CDR3: CASSATGTIYNEQFF. In DNA, the CDR3 is TGTGCCAGCAGTGCTACCGGGACTATCTACAATGAGCAGTTCTTC.